Listed here are 14 T cell receptor beta chains from one sample, sequenced in a study of blood T cell repertoires in COVID-19. The repertoire was sequenced with immunoSEQ multiplex PCR; TCRdb's copy has only in-frame clones and lacks some. The repertoire holds 240,000 or so clones, 60% to 75% seen once, with about 3.5% in the top ten. The sequenced sample was peripheral blood. The source of these receptors is an elderly woman with acute or convalescent COVID-19.

The rearrangement joins TRBV4-2 to TRBJ2-5; 11 nucleotides match TRBD2. CDR3 length: 15 residues. The ends lost 3 bases at V and 9 bases at J; junction bases unmatched: 9. Germline loops: CDR1 LGHNA, CDR2 YNFKEQ. CDR3 sequence: CASSHGLAGGGAQYF. CDR3 nucleotides: TGTGCCAGCAGCCACGGACTAGCGGGTGGGGGGGCCCAGTACTTC.

The chain has TRBV11-3 and TRBJ2-1; no clear D. Germline V CDR1 and CDR2: SGHNT, YENEEA. V was pared by 0 bases and J by 6 bases, with 6 bases between. This CDR3 comprises 13 residues. CDR3 sequence: CASSLETTNEQFF. In DNA form, the CDR3 reads TGTGCCAGCAGCTTAGAAACTACCAATGAGCAGTTCTTC. The complete variable domain, with remaining parts taken from reference TRBV11-3 and TRBJ2-1, reads EAGVVQSPRYKIIEKKQPVAFWCNPISGHNTLYWYLQNLGQGPELLIRYENEEAVDDSQLPKDRFSAERLKGVDSTLKIQPAELGDSAVYLCASSLETTNEQFFGPGTRLTVL.

The chain links TRBV29-1 to TRBJ1-1; D uncertain. CDR3 length: 12 amino acids. Looked up from germline, CDR1 is SQVTM and CDR2 is ANQGSEA. The ends were cut back, 5 bases at V and 0 bases at J, with 7 bases in the middle. Here the CDR3 reads CSVRQVNTEAFF. In DNA, the CDR3 is TGCAGCGTTCGTCAGGTGAACACTGAAGCTTTCTTT.

The chain recombines TRBV6-6 with TRBJ2-4; the D gene is possibly TRBD1 (5 bases). The CDR3 is 18 residues long. V lost 5 bases, J lost 0 bases, and 20 bases lay in between. In germline, CDR1 is MNHNY, CDR2 SVGAGI (reference sequence). CDR3 coding DNA: TGTGCCAGCAGTCCCCAGGGCGGTGCTATTAGAGCCAAAAACATTCAGTACTTC. Amino acid sequence: CASSPQGGAIRAKNIQYF.

The chain has TRBV27 and TRBJ2-7, with D possibly matching TRBD1 (6 bases). This CDR3 is built from 12 residues. The V end was cut by 8 bases, the J end by 2 bases, with 10 bases between. Germline loops: CDR1 MNHEY, CDR2 SMNVEV (reference sequence). In DNA, the CDR3 is TGTGCCAGCCAGGGGCGGGCCTACGAGCAGTACTTC. This sequence encodes CASQGRAYEQYF.

A remark on this clone: The same CDR3 arises from other DNA sequences in this sample as well. The chain joins TRBV11-3 to TRBJ2-3; D is unresolved. V lost 5 bases and J 2 bases, leaving 5 bases between the germline ends. Germline V CDR1 and CDR2: SGHNT, YENEEA. CDR3 length: 12 amino acids. The CDR3 loop is CASSRDTDTQYF. The CDR3 DNA follows: TGTGCCAGCAGCCGAGACACAGATACGCAGTATTTT.

The chain has TRBV5-6 and TRBJ2-2; possible D gene TRBD1, 5 bases. Germline V CDR1 and CDR2: SGHDT, YYEEEE. With 0 bases removed from V and 8 bases from J, the gap between germline ends came to 14 bases. CDR3 length equals 15 residues. The CDR3 here is CASSLAGWGSGELFF. The CDR3, as DNA: TGTGCCAGCAGCTTGGCCGGGTGGGGCTCAGGGGAGCTGTTTTTT.

This clone was detected a few times. The chain employs TRBV2 and TRBJ2-5, with 11 bases aligning to TRBD2. CDR1 SNHLY and CDR2 FYNNEI come from the germline V gene. The CDR3 runs 15 residues. The J segment lost 5 bases and the V segment lost 4 bases, leaving 6 bases of the junction unmatched. CDR3 residues: CASSVIAGGPETQYF. CDR3 nucleotide sequence: TGTGCCAGCAGTGTTATAGCGGGGGGGCCGGAGACCCAGTACTTC.

This clone was observed a handful of times. The sample contains more than one DNA sequence encoding this CDR3. V gene TRBV15 combines with J gene TRBJ2-3; 7 bases are shared with TRBD1. Germline CDR1 and CDR2: LNHNV and YYDKDF (reference sequence). The V and J ends lost 3 bases and 4 bases, in that order; junction bases with no gene match: 4. This CDR3 is built from 14 residues. Here the CDR3 DNA reads TGTGCCACCAGCAGTAGGACAGGATCAGATACGCAGTATTTT. This translates into CATSSRTGSDTQYF.

The chain employs TRBV7-9 and TRBJ2-2; possibly TRBD1 for D (5 bases). The CDR3 is 16 amino acids. V shed 3 bases and J shed 6 bases, with 17 bases lying between them. Germline CDR1 is SEHNR and CDR2 is FQNEAQ (reference sequence). CDR3 in amino acids: CASSFWTFPKSGELFF. CDR3 nucleotide sequence: TGTGCCAGCAGCTTCTGGACATTTCCCAAATCCGGGGAGCTGTTTTTT.

The chain recombines TRBV5-4 with TRBJ2-1; 13 bases are a match to TRBD2. With V trimmed by 6 bases and J by 9 bases, 9 bases remained unmatched. The CDR3 runs to 15 residues. CDR1 and CDR2 (germline): SGHNT, YYREEE (reference sequence). Here the CDR3 DNA reads TGTGCCAGCACCCAGGGACTAGCGGGAAGTCTTGAGCAGTTCTTC. Encoded protein: CASTQGLAGSLEQFF. Together with reference TRBV5-4 and TRBJ2-1, the CDR3 gives the full variable domain: ETGVTQSPTHLIKTRGQQVTLRCSSQSGHNTVSWYQQALGQGPQFIFQYYREEENGRGNFPPRFSGLQFPNYSSELNVNALELDDSALYLCASTQGLAGSLEQFFGPGTRLTVL.

This chain uses TRBV5-8 with TRBJ1-1, with 7 positions matching TRBD1. The length of the CDR3 is 15 residues. V lost 4 bases, J lost 0 bases, and 6 bases stayed unmatched. Germline V gene lookup returns CDR1 SGHTS and CDR2 YDEGEE. The CDR3 DNA is TGTGCCAGCAGCCGAGATGGGACAGTGAACACTGAAGCTTTCTTT. This gives the protein CASSRDGTVNTEAFF.

V is TRBV5-4 and J is TRBJ2-7; D call uncertain. The length of the CDR3 is 15 residues. The ends were cut back, 1 base at V and 7 bases at J, with 18 bases in the middle. Germline CDR1 SGHNT, CDR2 YYREEE (reference sequence). The CDR3 DNA reads TGTGCCAGCAGCTTGCAGGTAGGCAGCAGCCGAGAGCAGTACTTC. It is translated as CASSLQVGSSREQYF.

The V call is TRBV7-9, the J call TRBJ1-3; no definite D call. The CDR3 loop spans 15 amino acids. Trimming cost V 3 bases and J 2 bases, with 11 bases left between them. Germline loops: CDR1 SEHNR, CDR2 FQNEAQ (reference sequence). CDR3 loop: CASSLEGRAGNTIYF. CDR3 bases: TGTGCCAGCAGCTTGGAGGGAAGAGCTGGAAACACCATATATTTT.